The clone carrying this TCR beta chain turned up a few times. Antigen: not known. This sample stems from a study of blood T cells in healthy people across ages. General study findings and limits: In long-lived donors, naive CD4+ cell counts and diversity exceeded those of aged donors. With unsorted PBMCs, a conclusive comparison of naive versus antigen-experienced cells was not possible.

Every participating donor contributed 8 to 10 milliliters of peripheral blood through a draw. A minimum of 7 million PBMCs was isolated per sample. A second PCR of roughly 7 to 11 cycles used a sample-barcoded 5' primer and a J-beta primer mix. TCRdb fed the 5' RACE reads into MiXCR, producing one record per CDR3 protein. The table includes fewer than 1.5 million distinct CDR3 sequences, roughly 45% detected once. The CDR3 runs to 17 residues. Trimming at V came to 5 bases and at J to 5 bases, leaving 13 bases not matched to a gene. Germline values: CDR1 MNHNS, CDR2 SASEGT. The receptor comes from a woman aged 18-29 years in good health. J is TRBJ2-3 and V is TRBV6-1; the match to TRBD2 covers 10 bases. The sequenced sample was blood. CDR3 amino acids: CASSQEEREGRRDTQYF. The CDR3 region has the DNA TGTGCCAGCAGTCAAGAAGAGCGGGAGGGCCGGAGAGATACGCAGTATTTT.